The sequence of this TCR beta chain was determined in a study of spatial heterogeneity in lung cancer. Study at large: Researchers sequenced follow-up PBMC samples if they had them, and these came a median of approximately 26 months after resection. The library had UMIs, and each TCR and UMI pair averaged more than ten raw reads.

There are many counts of this clonotype. The CDR3 totals 14 residues. Germline assignment: CDR1 MNHNS and CDR2 SASEGT. V lost 5 bases, J lost 0 bases, and 10 bases lay in between. Time point given: blood at routine non-recurrence follow-up after resection. Sequencing was performed on whole RNA extracted from tumor and nontumor lung tissue, or from frozen PBMC, and the material was left unsorted. TCRdb re-called the 5' RACE reads with MiXCR, one entry per CDR3 protein. This table holds some 54,000 distinct CDR3 sequences, under 8% found once. This chain links TRBV6-1 with TRBJ1-2, with D tentatively TRBD1 (5 bases). The sample was PBMCs, taken at follow-up. This TCR derives from a female donor with early-stage non-small cell lung cancer. The CDR3 nucleotides read TGTGCCAGCAGTCCCGTAGGGGCTAACTATGGCTACACCTTC. It specifies CASSPVGANYGYTF.